Sequencing of this T cell receptor (beta chain) was carried out in a study of shared clonotypes between healthy human individuals. Study-wide results and caveats: Relative to memory subsets, naive subsets generally showed larger estimated richness. The four-donor shared clonotypes exceeded non-shared clonotypes in generation probability, with non-shared ones scoring lower.

In regard to this clone: Its target is not known.

Germline trimming cut 5 bases from V and 2 bases from J; bases unmatched to any gene: 2. Germline V CDR1 and CDR2: SGHTA, FQGNSA. This CDR3 contains 13 residues. This table comes from immunoSEQ multiplex PCR, and its TCRdb copy is limited to in-frame clones, with some not included. The sample lists 980,000 or so clones, 70% to 85% occurring once. The split of CD4+ cells yielded CD45RA+ naive and CD45RA-negative memory subsets. The V call is TRBV7-2, the J call TRBJ1-2; 7 bases agree with TRBD1. The sample consisted of memory CD4+ T cells sorted from blood. Subset meaning: CD45RA-negative fraction. The TCR comes from a man between 18 and 29 years old in good health. As DNA, the CDR3 is TGTGCCAGCAGCCCGGGACAGAACTATGGCTACACCTTC. This sequence encodes CASSPGQNYGYTF.